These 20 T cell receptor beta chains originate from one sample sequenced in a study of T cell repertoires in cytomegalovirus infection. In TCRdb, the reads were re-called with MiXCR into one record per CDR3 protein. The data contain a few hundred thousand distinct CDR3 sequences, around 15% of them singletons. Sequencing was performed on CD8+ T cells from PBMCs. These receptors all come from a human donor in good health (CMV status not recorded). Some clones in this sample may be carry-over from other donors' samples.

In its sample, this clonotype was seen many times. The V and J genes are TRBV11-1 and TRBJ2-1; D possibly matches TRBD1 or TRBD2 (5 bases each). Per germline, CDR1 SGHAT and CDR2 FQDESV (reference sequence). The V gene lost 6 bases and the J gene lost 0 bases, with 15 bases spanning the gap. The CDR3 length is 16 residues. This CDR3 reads CASSSRPGTSYNEQFF. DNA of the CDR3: TGTGCCAGCAGTTCCAGACCCGGGACCTCCTACAATGAGCAGTTCTTC.

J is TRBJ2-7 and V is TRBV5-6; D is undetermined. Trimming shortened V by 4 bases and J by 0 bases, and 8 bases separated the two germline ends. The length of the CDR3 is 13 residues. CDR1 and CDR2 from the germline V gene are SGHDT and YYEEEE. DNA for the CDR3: TGTGCCAGCAGCCAAAACCCCTCCTACGAGCAGTACTTC. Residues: CASSQNPSYEQYF.

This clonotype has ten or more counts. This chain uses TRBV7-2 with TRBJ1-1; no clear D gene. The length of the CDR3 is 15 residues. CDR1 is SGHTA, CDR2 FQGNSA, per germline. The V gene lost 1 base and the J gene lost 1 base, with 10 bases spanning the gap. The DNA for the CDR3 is TGTGCCAGCAGCTTAGTATTCACGGAGAACACTGAAGCTTTCTTT. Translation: CASSLVFTENTEAFF.

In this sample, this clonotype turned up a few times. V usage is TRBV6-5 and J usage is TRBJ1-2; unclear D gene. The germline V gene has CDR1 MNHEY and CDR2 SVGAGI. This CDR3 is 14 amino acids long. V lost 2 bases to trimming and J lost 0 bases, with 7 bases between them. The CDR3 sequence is CASSYGSANYGYTF. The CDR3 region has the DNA TGTGCCAGCAGTTACGGTTCAGCTAACTATGGCTACACCTTC.

In DNA form, the CDR3 reads TGCGCCAGCAGCTTGGGGGTTACGACAGGGATTTCCTACAATGAGCAGTTCTTC. As protein: CASSLGVTTGISYNEQFF. The chain combines TRBV5-1 with TRBJ2-1, with 7 bases that match TRBD1. J lost 1 base, V lost 0 bases, and 10 bases had no gene match. This CDR3 comprises 18 residues. Looked up from germline, CDR1 is SGHRS and CDR2 is YFSETQ.

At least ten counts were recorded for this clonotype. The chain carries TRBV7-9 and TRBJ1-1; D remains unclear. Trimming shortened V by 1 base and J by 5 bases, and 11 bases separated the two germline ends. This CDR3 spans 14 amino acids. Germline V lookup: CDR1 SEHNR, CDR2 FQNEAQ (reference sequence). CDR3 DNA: TGTGCCAGCAGCTTAGGGCACGGGAGAACTGAAGCTTTCTTT. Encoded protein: CASSLGHGRTEAFF.

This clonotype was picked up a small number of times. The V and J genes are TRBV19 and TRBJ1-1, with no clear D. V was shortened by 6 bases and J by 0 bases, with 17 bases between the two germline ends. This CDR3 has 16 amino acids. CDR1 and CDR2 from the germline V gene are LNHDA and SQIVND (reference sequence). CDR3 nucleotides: TGTGCCAGTAGAGATAGGATAACAGCCATGAACACTGAAGCTTTCTTT. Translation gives CASRDRITAMNTEAFF.

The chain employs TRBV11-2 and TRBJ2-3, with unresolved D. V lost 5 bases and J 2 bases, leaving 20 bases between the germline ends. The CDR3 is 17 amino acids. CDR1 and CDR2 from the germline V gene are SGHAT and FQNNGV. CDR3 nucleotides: TGTGCCAGCAGCCAAAGAGGCGGAGCCGCCTTCACAGATACGCAGTATTTT. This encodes CASSQRGGAAFTDTQYF.

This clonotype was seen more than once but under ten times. This chain's CDR3 is CASSGTYRDQPQHF. The CDR3 DNA sequence: TGTGCCAGCAGTGGGACGTATCGCGATCAGCCCCAGCATTTT. The chain combines TRBV28 with TRBJ1-5, with D possibly matching TRBD1 (5 bases). This CDR3 comprises 14 residues. The V gene lost 5 bases and the J gene lost 5 bases, with 13 bases spanning the gap. Germline V lookup: CDR1 MDHEN, CDR2 SYDVKM.

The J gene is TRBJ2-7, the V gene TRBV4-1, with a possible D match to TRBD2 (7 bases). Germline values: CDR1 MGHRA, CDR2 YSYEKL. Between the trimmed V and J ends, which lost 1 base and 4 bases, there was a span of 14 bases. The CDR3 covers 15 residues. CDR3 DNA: TGCGCCAGCAGCCAAGTCGAGGGGGGGCCGTACGAGCAGTACTTC. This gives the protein CASSQVEGGPYEQYF.

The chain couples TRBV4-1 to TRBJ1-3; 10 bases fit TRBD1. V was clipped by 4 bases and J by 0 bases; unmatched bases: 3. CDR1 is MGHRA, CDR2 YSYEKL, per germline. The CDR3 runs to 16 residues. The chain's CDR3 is CASSLDRGASGNTIYF. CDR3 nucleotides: TGCGCCAGCAGCCTGGACAGGGGGGCCTCTGGAAACACCATATATTTT.

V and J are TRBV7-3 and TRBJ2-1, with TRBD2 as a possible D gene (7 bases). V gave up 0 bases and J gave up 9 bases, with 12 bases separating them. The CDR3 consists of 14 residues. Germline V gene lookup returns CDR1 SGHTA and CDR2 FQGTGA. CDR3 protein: CASSLTGGGGEQFF. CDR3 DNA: TGTGCCAGCAGCTTAACGGGCGGGGGCGGTGAGCAGTTCTTC.

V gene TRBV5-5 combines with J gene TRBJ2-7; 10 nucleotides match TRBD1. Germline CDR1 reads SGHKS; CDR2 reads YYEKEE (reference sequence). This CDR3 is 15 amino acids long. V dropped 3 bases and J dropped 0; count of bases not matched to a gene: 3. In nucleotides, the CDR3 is TGTGCCAGCAGCTGGACAGGGGGATACTCCTACGAGCAGTACTTC. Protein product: CASSWTGGYSYEQYF. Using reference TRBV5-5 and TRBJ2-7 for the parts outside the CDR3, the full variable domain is DAGVTQSPTHLIKTRGQQVTLRCSPISGHKSVSWYQQVLGQGPQFIFQYYEKEERGRGNFPDRFSARQFPNYSSELNVNALLLGDSALYLCASSWTGGYSYEQYFGPGTRLTVT.

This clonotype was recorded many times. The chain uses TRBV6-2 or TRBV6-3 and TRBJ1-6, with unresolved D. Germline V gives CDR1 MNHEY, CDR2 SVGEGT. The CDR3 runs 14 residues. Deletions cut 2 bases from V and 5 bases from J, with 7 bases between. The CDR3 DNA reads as TGTGCCAGCAGTTACGGATCGAATAATTCACCCCTCCACTTT. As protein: CASSYGSNNSPLHF.

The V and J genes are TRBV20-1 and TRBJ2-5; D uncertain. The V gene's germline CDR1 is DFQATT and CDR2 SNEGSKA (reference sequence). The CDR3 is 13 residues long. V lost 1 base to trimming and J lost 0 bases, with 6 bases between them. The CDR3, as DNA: TGCAGTGCTAGAGGGCACTACCAAGAGACCCAGTACTTC. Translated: CSARGHYQETQYF.

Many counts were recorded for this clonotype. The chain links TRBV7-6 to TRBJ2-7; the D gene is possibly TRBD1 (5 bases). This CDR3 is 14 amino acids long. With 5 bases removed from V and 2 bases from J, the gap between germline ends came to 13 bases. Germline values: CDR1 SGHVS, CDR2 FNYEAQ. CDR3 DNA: TGTGCCAGCAGCCCAGGGCGCGGAACCTACGAGCAGTACTTC. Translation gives CASSPGRGTYEQYF.

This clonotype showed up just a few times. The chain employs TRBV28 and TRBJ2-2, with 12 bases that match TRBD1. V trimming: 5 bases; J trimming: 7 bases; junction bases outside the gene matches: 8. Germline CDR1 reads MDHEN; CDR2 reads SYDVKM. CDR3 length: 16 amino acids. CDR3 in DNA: TGTGCCAGCAGTGCCGGGACAGGGGGCTATTTCGGGGAGCTGTTTTTT. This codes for CASSAGTGGYFGELFF. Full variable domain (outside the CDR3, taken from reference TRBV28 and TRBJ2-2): DVKVTQSSRYLVKRTGEKVFLECVQDMDHENMFWYRQDPGLGLRLIYFSYDVKMKEKGDIPEGYSVSREKKERFSLILESASTNQTSMYLCASSAGTGGYFGELFFGEGSRLTVL.

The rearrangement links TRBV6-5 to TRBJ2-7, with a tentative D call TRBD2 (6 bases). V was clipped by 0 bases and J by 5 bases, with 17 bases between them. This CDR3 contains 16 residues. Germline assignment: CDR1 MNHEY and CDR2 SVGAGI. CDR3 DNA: TGTGCCAGCAGTTACTCTAACGATGTTGGGGGGAACGAGCAGTACTTC. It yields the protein CASSYSNDVGGNEQYF.

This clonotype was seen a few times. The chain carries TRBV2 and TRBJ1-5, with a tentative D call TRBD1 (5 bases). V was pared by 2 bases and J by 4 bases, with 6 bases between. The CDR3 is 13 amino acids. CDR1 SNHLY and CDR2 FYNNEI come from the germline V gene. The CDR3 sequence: CASSERGNQPQHF. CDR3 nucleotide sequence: TGTGCCAGCAGTGAACGGGGGAATCAGCCCCAGCATTTT.

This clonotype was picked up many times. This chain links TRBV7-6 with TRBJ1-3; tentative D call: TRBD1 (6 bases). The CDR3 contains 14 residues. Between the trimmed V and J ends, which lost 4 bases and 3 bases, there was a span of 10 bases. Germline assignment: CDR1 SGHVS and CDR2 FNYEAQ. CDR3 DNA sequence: TGTGCCAGCAGCTCCTCAGGGGTTGGAAACACCATATATTTT. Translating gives CASSSSGVGNTIYF. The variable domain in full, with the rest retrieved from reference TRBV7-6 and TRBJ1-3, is GAGVSQSPRYKVTKRGQDVALRCDPISGHVSLYWYRQALGQGPEFLTYFNYEAQQDKSGLPNDRFSAERPEGSISTLTIQRTEQRDSAMYRCASSSSGVGNTIYFGEGSWLTVV.